This passage covers 15 T cell receptor beta chains from one sample sequenced in a study of T-cell reconstitution after alpha-beta-depleted transplantation in children. The TCRbeta library was prepared with unique molecular identifiers. From the PCR reads, TCRdb called clonotypes with MiXCR, one entry per CDR3 protein. Among hundreds of thousands of distinct CDR3 sequences listed, 10% to 15% were seen once. This material consisted of PBMCs, mostly from graft donor cells, taken 360 days after TCRalphabeta/CD19-depleted stem cell transplant. The receptors come from a male patient younger than 18 who had a stem cell transplant for acute myeloid leukemia, so the T cells may come from the graft donor.

This clonotype was counted a few times. The rearrangement uses TRBV28 and TRBJ2-5; 9 positions match TRBD2. The germline CDR1 and CDR2 sequences are MDHEN and SYDVKM. The CDR3 is made up of 14 amino acids. Trimming cost V 5 bases and J 7 bases; bases outside gene matches: 8. CDR3 in DNA: TGTGCCAGCAGTCCGGGACTAGCTGCTCCGACCCAGTACTTC. Its protein product is CASSPGLAAPTQYF.

This clonotype showed up just a few times. The chain has TRBV20-1 and TRBJ1-1; unclear D gene. This CDR3 is built from 14 residues. Germline values: CDR1 DFQATT, CDR2 SNEGSKA (reference sequence). The V gene lost 7 bases and the J gene lost 0 bases, with 15 bases spanning the gap. The CDR3 nucleotides read TGCAGTGACCTCGGGCACGGAATGAACACTGAAGCTTTCTTT. Its translation is CSDLGHGMNTEAFF.

This clonotype was counted only a few times. The chain has TRBV12-3 or TRBV12-4 and TRBJ2-7; 7 positions agree with TRBD1. The V gene end was trimmed by 5 bases and the J gene end by 0 bases; junction bases not matched to a gene: 7. The CDR3 runs 15 residues. In DNA form, the CDR3 reads TGTGCCAGCAGTCAACAGGGGCTTATCTCCTACGAGCAGTACTTC. It codes for CASSQQGLISYEQYF.

This clonotype occurred many times. The rearrangement links TRBV7-9 to TRBJ2-7, with 10 positions matching TRBD1. The CDR3 loop spans 15 amino acids. Losses at the gene ends were 5 bases for V and 5 bases for J; bases not matched to a gene: 9. Germline loops: CDR1 SEHNR, CDR2 FQNEAQ (reference sequence). The CDR3 bases are TGTGCCAGCAGCCTAGGACAGGGGGTAATCAACGAGCAGTACTTC. It codes for CASSLGQGVINEQYF. The whole variable domain, filled in from reference TRBV7-9 and TRBJ2-7, reads DTGVSQNPRHKITKRGQNVTFRCDPISEHNRLYWYRQTLGQGPEFLTYFQNEAQLEKSRLLSDRFSAERPKGSFSTLEIQRTEQGDSAMYLCASSLGQGVINEQYFGPGTRLTVT.

This clonotype was recorded a few times. The rearrangement joins TRBV4-2 to TRBJ1-2; 10 bases match TRBD1. The ends lost 0 bases at V and 4 bases at J; junction bases unmatched: 8. Germline values: CDR1 LGHNA, CDR2 YNFKEQ. This CDR3 has 17 amino acids. The CDR3 DNA follows: TGTGCCAGCAGCCAAGATATGACAGGGGGCGCGATCTATGGCTACACCTTC. Its protein is CASSQDMTGGAIYGYTF.

This clonotype showed up just a few times. The chain carries TRBV7-6 and TRBJ2-7; 9 nucleotides line up with TRBD2. The CDR3 has 16 amino acids. CDR1 and CDR2 (germline): SGHVS, FNYEAQ. Trimming cost V 1 base and J 3 bases; bases outside gene matches: 7. CDR3 bases: TGTGCCAGCAGCTTAGTCGGGGTAGCGGGAGTCTACGAGCAGTACTTC. Its protein product is CASSLVGVAGVYEQYF.

This clonotype was seen at least ten times. V is TRBV29-1 and J is TRBJ1-2, with 9 positions matching TRBD1. The CDR3 length is 14 residues. Germline lookup yields CDR1 SQVTM and CDR2 ANQGSEA. The junction had 7 bases not matched to a gene; V was cut back by 2 bases and J by 6 bases. The CDR3 DNA follows: TGCAGCGTTGAAAAAACCGGGACAGGGAATGGCTACACCTTC. Translating it yields CSVEKTGTGNGYTF.

This clonotype was seen repeatedly, ten times or more. This chain joins TRBV4-2 and TRBJ2-2; no clear D gene. The germline V gene has CDR1 LGHNA and CDR2 YNFKEQ. The CDR3 loop spans 15 amino acids. V was clipped by 4 bases and J by 6 bases, with 15 bases between them. The CDR3 DNA reads as TGTGCCAGCAGCCCCCAGGTCTCCTTGGCCGGGGAGCTGTTTTTT. This translates into CASSPQVSLAGELFF.

This clonotype was observed a few times. V and J are TRBV20-1 and TRBJ2-7, with D possibly being TRBD1 (5 bases). Germline V gene data show CDR1 as DFQATT and CDR2 as SNEGSKA (reference sequence). The V end lost 0 bases, the J end lost 4 bases, and 16 bases lay between the germline ends. This CDR3 has 15 residues. The CDR3 spells CSAREIARVRYEQYF. CDR3 in DNA: TGCAGTGCTAGAGAAATCGCCAGGGTAAGATACGAGCAGTACTTC.

The chain uses TRBV7-9 and TRBJ1-1, with TRBD1 matching over 8 bases. CDR3 length equals 14 residues. The V and J ends lost 8 bases and 3 bases, in that order; junction bases with no gene match: 8. Germline assignment: CDR1 SEHNR and CDR2 FQNEAQ (reference sequence). CDR3 in amino acids: CASYRGDLYTEAFF. CDR3 bases: TGTGCCAGCTACAGGGGGGATCTTTACACTGAAGCTTTCTTT.

The J gene is TRBJ2-3, the V gene TRBV12-3 or TRBV12-4; 7 bases are shared with TRBD2. The CDR3 runs 15 residues. After removal of 7 bases from V and 0 bases from J, the junction contained 7 bases not matched to a gene. The CDR3 nucleotides are TGTGCCAGCACCCCGACTAGCTGGAGCACAGATACGCAGTATTTT. The encoded protein is CASTPTSWSTDTQYF.

The V call is TRBV6-5, the J call TRBJ1-2; D might be TRBD1 (6 bases). The CDR3 runs to 15 residues. Looked up from germline, CDR1 is MNHEY and CDR2 is SVGAGI. Trimming took off 2 bases at V and 6 bases at J, with 16 bases between the two ends. The CDR3 DNA is TGTGCCAGCAGTTACACTGGGGACAAAGTCAATGGCTACACCTTC. It is translated as CASSYTGDKVNGYTF.

In this sample, this clonotype turned up a few times. The chain is built from TRBV2 and TRBJ2-2; the D is unclear. The V gene's germline CDR1 is SNHLY and CDR2 FYNNEI. V gave up 8 bases and J gave up 1 base, with 14 bases separating them. The CDR3 runs 15 residues. This CDR3 is CASSPATVNTGELFF. DNA for the CDR3: TGTGCCAGCTCACCCGCGACGGTGAACACCGGGGAGCTGTTTTTT.

The rearrangement links TRBV4-1 to TRBJ2-7, with D possibly TRBD1 on 6 matching bases. The ends were cut back, 0 bases at V and 3 bases at J, with 18 bases in the middle. This CDR3 has 17 residues. Germline CDR1 MGHRA, CDR2 YSYEKL. Written as DNA, the CDR3 is TGCGCCAGCAGCCAAGAAGGGACAACCGCGGCGGTCTACGAGCAGTACTTC. Its translation: CASSQEGTTAAVYEQYF.

This clonotype was counted between two and nine times. This rearrangement joins TRBV7-2 to TRBJ2-4, with TRBD2 matching over 7 bases. Germline V gene sequence: CDR1 SGHTA, CDR2 FQGNSA. The CDR3 is made up of 15 amino acids. V lost 4 bases, J lost 5 bases, and 8 bases stayed unmatched. CDR3 protein: CASSSRGSGQNIQYF. The CDR3 DNA sequence: TGTGCCAGCAGCTCCCGCGGTAGCGGGCAAAACATTCAGTACTTC.